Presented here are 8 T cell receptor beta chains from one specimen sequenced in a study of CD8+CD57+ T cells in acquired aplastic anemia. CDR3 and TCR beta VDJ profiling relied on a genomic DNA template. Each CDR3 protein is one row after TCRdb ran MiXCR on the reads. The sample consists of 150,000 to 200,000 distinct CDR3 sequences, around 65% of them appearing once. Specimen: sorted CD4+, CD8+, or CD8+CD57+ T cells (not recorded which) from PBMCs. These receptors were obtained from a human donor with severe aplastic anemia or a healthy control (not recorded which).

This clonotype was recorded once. CDR3 in DNA: TGTGCCAGCAGCTTACTGGAGGAGACCCAGTACTTC. Encoded protein: CASSLLEETQYF. V gene TRBV7-8 combines with J gene TRBJ2-5, with D unresolved. This CDR3 contains 12 residues. V shed 2 bases and J shed 5 bases, with 6 bases lying between them. The germline V gene encodes CDR1 SGHVS and CDR2 FQNEAQ.

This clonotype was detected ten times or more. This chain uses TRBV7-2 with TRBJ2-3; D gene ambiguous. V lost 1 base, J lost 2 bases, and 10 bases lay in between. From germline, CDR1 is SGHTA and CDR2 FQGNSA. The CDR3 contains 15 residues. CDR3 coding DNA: TGTGCCAGCAGCTTAGAGGTCGCCTTCACAGATACGCAGTATTTT. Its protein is CASSLEVAFTDTQYF.

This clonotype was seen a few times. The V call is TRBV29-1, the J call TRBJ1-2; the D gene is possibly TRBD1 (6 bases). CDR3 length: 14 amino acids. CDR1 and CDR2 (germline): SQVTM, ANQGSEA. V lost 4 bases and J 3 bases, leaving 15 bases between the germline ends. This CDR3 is CSVVEGGADYGYTF. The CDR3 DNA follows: TGCAGCGTTGTCGAGGGGGGGGCCGACTATGGCTACACCTTC.

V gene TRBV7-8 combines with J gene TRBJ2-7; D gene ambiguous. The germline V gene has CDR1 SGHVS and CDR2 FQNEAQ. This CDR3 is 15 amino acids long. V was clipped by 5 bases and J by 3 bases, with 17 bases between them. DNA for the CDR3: TGTGCCAGCAGCCCAGGACCCGACCCTGGCTACGAGCAGTACTTC. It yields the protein CASSPGPDPGYEQYF. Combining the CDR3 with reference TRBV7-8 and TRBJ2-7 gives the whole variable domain GAGVSQSPRYKVAKRGQDVALRCDPISGHVSLFWYQQALGQGPEFLTYFQNEAQLDKSGLPSDRFFAERPEGSVSTLKIQRTQQEDSAVYLCASSPGPDPGYEQYFGPGTRLTVT.

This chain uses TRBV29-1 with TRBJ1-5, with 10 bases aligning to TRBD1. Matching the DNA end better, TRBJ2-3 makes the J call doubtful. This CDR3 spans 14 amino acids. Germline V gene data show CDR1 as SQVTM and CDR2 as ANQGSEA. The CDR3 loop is CSVCDRGPNQPQYF. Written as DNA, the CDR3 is TGCAGCGTCTGTGACAGGGGGCCCAATCAGCCCCAGTATTTT.

The CDR3 DNA follows: TGTGCCAGCAGCGGGGGCGGGGGTCAAGAGACCCAGTACTTC. It specifies CASSGGGGQETQYF. This sequence joins TRBV12-3 or TRBV12-4 and TRBJ2-5, with a possible D match to TRBD2 (7 bases). The CDR3 loop spans 14 amino acids. Trimming left V 6 bases short and J 2 bases short, with 13 bases between.

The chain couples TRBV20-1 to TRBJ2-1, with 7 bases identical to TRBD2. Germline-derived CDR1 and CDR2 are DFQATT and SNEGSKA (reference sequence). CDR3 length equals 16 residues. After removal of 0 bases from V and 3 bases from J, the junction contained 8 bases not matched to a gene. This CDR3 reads CSARDLSGTGYNEQFF. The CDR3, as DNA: TGCAGTGCTAGAGATCTGAGCGGGACCGGCTACAATGAGCAGTTCTTC.

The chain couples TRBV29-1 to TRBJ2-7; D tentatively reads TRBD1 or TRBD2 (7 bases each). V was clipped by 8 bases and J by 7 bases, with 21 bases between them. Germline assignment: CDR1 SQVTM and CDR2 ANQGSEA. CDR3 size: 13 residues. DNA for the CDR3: TGCAGCATCTTGACAGGGACTACTCAAGAGCAGTACTTC. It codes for CSILTGTTQEQYF.